One and the same sample provided the 26 T cell receptor beta chains below, sequenced in a study of cytomegalovirus exposure and HLA in healthy donors. Vbeta (60) and Jbeta (13) primers were used in the PCR. Profiling relied on immunoSEQ multiplex PCR, and the TCRdb table lists in-frame clones only, not all of them. This sample yields about 180,000 clones, of which around 84% are seen a single time; 1% belongs to the top ten. Sample: PBMCs. The receptor source for this set is a boy aged 2 to 10 in good health and CMV-seronegative.

The chain joins TRBV6-1 to TRBJ1-2; TRBD1 is a possible D gene (5 bases). The CDR3 is 12 residues long. With 7 bases removed from V and 8 bases from J, the gap between germline ends came to 14 bases. In germline, CDR1 is MNHNS, CDR2 SASEGT. Written as DNA, the CDR3 is TGTGCCAGCAATTTATCGGCAGGGGGCTACACCTTC. It is translated as CASNLSAGGYTF.

The V call is TRBV28, the J call TRBJ2-1; D call uncertain. Trimming left V 3 bases short and J 8 bases short, with 5 bases between. Germline CDR1 MDHEN, CDR2 SYDVKM. The CDR3 has 11 amino acids. The CDR3 bases are TGTGCCAGCAGTTTTCGGGATGAGCAGTTCTTC. This sequence encodes CASSFRDEQFF. The whole variable domain, remainder taken from reference TRBV28 and TRBJ2-1, is DVKVTQSSRYLVKRTGEKVFLECVQDMDHENMFWYRQDPGLGLRLIYFSYDVKMKEKGDIPEGYSVSREKKERFSLILESASTNQTSMYLCASSFRDEQFFGPGTRLTVL.

This sequence joins TRBV21-1 and TRBJ2-7; TRBD2 is taken as the D call from the table, unchecked against the DNA. TRBV21-1 is labeled a pseudogene. The CDR3 loop spans 15 amino acids. CDR3 DNA: TGTGCCAGCAGCAAAGCGAATGGCGGCCCCTACGAGCAGTACTTC. This codes for CASSKANGGPYEQYF.

This chain links TRBV4-1 with TRBJ1-5; D unresolved. The CDR3 covers 15 residues. V was shortened by 1 base and J by 7 bases, with 14 bases between the two germline ends. Germline CDR1 is MGHRA and CDR2 is YSYEKL. The CDR3 DNA sequence: TGCGCCAGCAGCCAAGGGGAGGGTCCCTGGCAGCCCCAGCATTTT. It encodes CASSQGEGPWQPQHF.

The chain couples TRBV2 to TRBJ2-7, with D tentatively TRBD1 (6 bases). Trimming left V 4 bases short and J 7 bases short, with 8 bases between. CDR1 SNHLY and CDR2 FYNNEI come from the germline V gene. There are 11 residues in the CDR3. The CDR3 bases are TGTGCCAGCAGTGGCGACAGGGAGCAGTACGTC. It yields the protein CASSGDREQYV.

V gene TRBV5-6 combines with J gene TRBJ1-2, with D perhaps matching TRBD1 (5 bases). The ends were cut back, 4 bases at V and 7 bases at J, with 11 bases in the middle. The CDR3 contains 12 residues. Germline V CDR1 and CDR2: SGHDT, YYEEEE. In DNA, the CDR3 is TGTGCCAGCAGCCCACAGGAGTTTGGCTACACCTTC. As protein: CASSPQEFGYTF.

The chain carries TRBV2 and TRBJ1-1; D possibly corresponds to TRBD1 (6 bases). Deletions cut 4 bases from V and 1 base from J, with 16 bases between. This CDR3 is built from 16 residues. CDR1 SNHLY and CDR2 FYNNEI come from the germline V gene. The CDR3 loop is CASSVYRDGPNTEAFF. Here the CDR3 DNA reads TGTGCCAGCAGTGTTTACAGGGATGGGCCGAACACTGAAGCTTTCTTT.

This rearrangement joins TRBV6-1 to TRBJ1-2, with 8 bases matching TRBD1. Trimming removed 4 bases from V and 2 bases from J; junction bases left unmatched: 9. The V gene's germline CDR1 is MNHNS and CDR2 SASEGT. CDR3 length equals 16 residues. The CDR3 nucleotides read TGTGCCAGCAGTGCATCGACAGGGGCCGCGAACTATGGCTACACCTTC. It yields the protein CASSASTGAANYGYTF.

This chain links TRBV4-1 with TRBJ2-5, with 7 bases matching TRBD2. V gave up 1 base and J gave up 1 base; unmatched junction bases: 3. The germline V gene encodes CDR1 MGHRA and CDR2 YSYEKL. The CDR3 extends over 15 amino acids. CDR3 sequence: CASSQVGLSQETQYF. CDR3 bases: TGCGCCAGCAGCCAAGTGGGACTATCCCAAGAGACCCAGTACTTC.

The V call is TRBV2, the J call TRBJ2-2; 9 bases fit TRBD1. V shed 5 bases, J shed 4 bases, and the junction held 5 bases outside the gene matches. The CDR3 extends over 15 amino acids. Germline CDR1 reads SNHLY; CDR2 reads FYNNEI. CDR3 amino acids: CASSLDRGGTGELFF. CDR3 coding DNA: TGTGCCAGCAGTTTGGACAGGGGAGGCACCGGGGAGCTGTTTTTT. The whole variable domain, filled in from reference TRBV2 and TRBJ2-2, reads EPEVTQTPSHQVTQMGQEVILRCVPISNHLYFYWYRQILGQKVEFLVSFYNNEISEKSEIFDDQFSVERPDGSNFTLKIRSTKLEDSAMYFCASSLDRGGTGELFFGEGSRLTVL.

The chain joins TRBV5-6 to TRBJ1-4; possibly TRBD1 for D (6 bases). Trimming removed 0 bases at V and 5 bases at J, with 14 bases between. The CDR3 is 16 residues long. Germline CDR1 reads SGHDT; CDR2 reads YYEEEE. The CDR3 spells CASSLAKTGLNEKLFF. The DNA for the CDR3 is TGTGCCAGCAGCTTGGCAAAGACAGGATTAAATGAAAAACTGTTTTTT.

This sequence joins TRBV30 and TRBJ1-1, with D uncertain. The CDR3 has 13 residues. V lost 1 base and J 5 bases, leaving 11 bases between the germline ends. Germline CDR1 reads GTSNPN; CDR2 reads SVGIG (reference sequence). The CDR3 loop reads CAWSGSGGTEAFF. CDR3 nucleotide sequence: TGTGCCTGGAGTGGGTCTGGAGGAACTGAAGCTTTCTTT.

CDR3 sequence (DNA): TGTGCCAGCAACCTACCCCGGGAGGGCAGGCGAGAGACCCAGTACTTC. It yields the protein CASNLPREGRRETQYF. This chain joins TRBV7-9 and TRBJ2-5, with 8 bases identical to TRBD2. Germline V gives CDR1 SEHNR, CDR2 FQNEAQ (reference sequence). The CDR3 covers 16 residues. V was clipped by 7 bases and J by 4 bases; unmatched bases: 14.

Worth noting for this clone: Because the CDR3's place on the DNA is in doubt, the DNA is left out and the CDR3 is given as listed by TCRdb. The chain couples TRBV19 to TRBJ2-5; the table calls TRBD2, which could not be checked here. CDR1 and CDR2 from the germline V gene are LNHDA and SQIVND (reference sequence). From its first to its last residue, the CDR3 has 14 amino acids. The CDR3: CASSKVGGGSSEYF.

The V and J genes are TRBV5-5 and TRBJ1-2, with unresolved D. The CDR3 is made up of 14 amino acids. The V end lost 0 bases, the J end lost 4 bases, and 10 bases lay between the germline ends. Germline loops: CDR1 SGHKS, CDR2 YYEKEE (reference sequence). The CDR3 DNA reads TGTGCCAGCAGCTTGGGGGCGGGAATCTATGGCTACACCTTC. This encodes CASSLGAGIYGYTF.

This chain links TRBV6-5 with TRBJ1-2; TRBD1 aligns across 12 bases. Germline CDR1 and CDR2: MNHEY and SVGAGI. The ends lost 6 bases at V and 4 bases at J; junction bases unmatched: 6. This CDR3 has 15 residues. As DNA, the CDR3 is TGTGCCAGCAGCTATGGGACAGGGGGCGTCTATGGCTACACCTTC. Its translation: CASSYGTGGVYGYTF.

The V call is TRBV5-1, the J call TRBJ2-5; 9 bases are a match to TRBD2. Trimming took 1 base from V and 2 from J; bases not matched to a gene: 6. CDR1 is SGHRS, CDR2 YFSETQ, per germline. CDR3 length equals 16 residues. The CDR3 loop is CASSLSGGPGQETQYF. Here the CDR3 DNA reads TGCGCCAGCAGCTTGAGCGGGGGGCCTGGACAAGAGACCCAGTACTTC.

The J gene is TRBJ2-3, the V gene TRBV11-3; 8 bases fit TRBD1. CDR1 and CDR2 from the germline V gene are SGHNT and YENEEA. The J segment lost 1 base and the V segment lost 3 bases, leaving 0 bases of the junction unmatched. The CDR3 is 14 amino acids. The CDR3 DNA is TGTGCCAGCAGCTTGACAGGGGGCACAGATACGCAGTATTTT. It is translated as CASSLTGGTDTQYF.

The chain recombines TRBV7-2 with TRBJ1-2; 7 positions agree with TRBD1. The CDR3 contains 13 residues. From germline, CDR1 is SGHTA and CDR2 FQGNSA. After removal of 2 bases from V and 8 bases from J, the junction contained 5 bases not matched to a gene. The CDR3 region is CASSLNRGSGYTF. The CDR3, as DNA: TGTGCCAGCAGCTTAAACAGGGGTAGCGGCTACACCTTC. Full variable domain (missing parts from reference TRBV7-2 and TRBJ1-2): GAGVSQSPSNKVTEKGKDVELRCDPISGHTALYWYRQSLGQGLEFLIYFQGNSAPDKSGLPSDRFSAERTGGSVSTLTIQRTQQEDSAVYLCASSLNRGSGYTFGSGTRLTVV.

CDR3 residues: CASSLVIGYGYTF. CDR3 bases: TGTGCCAGCAGCTTAGTGATCGGCTATGGCTACACCTTC. The genes are TRBV7-9 and TRBJ1-2, with unresolved D. Trimming removed 1 base at V and 4 bases at J, with 7 bases between. This CDR3 contains 13 residues. Germline-derived CDR1 and CDR2 are SEHNR and FQNEAQ (reference sequence).

The rearrangement uses TRBV16 and TRBJ2-7; 7 bases map to TRBD1. This CDR3 contains 13 residues. With 5 bases clipped from V and 1 base from J, the junction kept 2 bases outside the gene matches. CDR1 KGHSY and CDR2 FQNENV come from the germline V gene. CDR3 in DNA: TGTGCCAGCAGCGGGACAGCTTCCTACGAGCAGTACTTC. It yields the protein CASSGTASYEQYF.

This rearrangement joins TRBV27 to TRBJ2-3; 8 positions agree with TRBD2. V was pared by 5 bases and J by 2 bases, with 15 bases of the junction left unmatched. This CDR3 has 18 residues. CDR1 is MNHEY, CDR2 SMNVEV, per germline (reference sequence). The CDR3 reads CASSPDHFGLAYTDTQYF. CDR3 nucleotides: TGTGCCAGCAGTCCGGACCATTTTGGACTAGCTTACACAGATACGCAGTATTTT.

CDR3 amino acids: CAITKTSTRDYNSPLHF. The CDR3 region has the DNA TGTGCCATCACCAAGACCTCCACCAGGGACTATAATTCACCCCTCCACTTT. J is TRBJ1-6 and V is TRBV6-4; D perhaps matches TRBD1 (5 bases). The CDR3 extends over 17 amino acids. The V gene lost 10 bases and the J gene lost 3 bases, with 22 bases spanning the gap. Germline lookup yields CDR1 MRHNA and CDR2 SNTAGT.

The chain is built from TRBV5-4 and TRBJ1-1; perhaps TRBD1 as D (6 bases). Trimming removed 4 bases from V and 5 bases from J, with 15 bases in between. The CDR3 contains 14 residues. Germline V gives CDR1 SGHNT, CDR2 YYREEE (reference sequence). The CDR3 bases are TGTGCCAGCAGCCAAACAGGGTGGAGGACTGAAGCTTTCTTT. Translating it yields CASSQTGWRTEAFF.

The chain combines TRBV28 with TRBJ1-4, with TRBD1 identical over 10 bases. The CDR3 sequence is 15 residues long. With 5 bases clipped from V and 8 bases from J, the junction kept 8 bases outside the gene matches. The V gene's germline CDR1 is MDHEN and CDR2 SYDVKM. Here the CDR3 DNA reads TGTGCCAGCAGTACACCCTCGGACAGGGGGGAAAAACTGTTTTTT. Its translation: CASSTPSDRGEKLFF.

This chain uses TRBV28 with TRBJ2-2; possibly TRBD2 for D (6 bases). The V end was cut by 7 bases, the J end by 6 bases, with 21 bases between. The CDR3 covers 16 residues. CDR1 is MDHEN, CDR2 SYDVKM, per germline. This CDR3 reads CASNDRWGVNAGELFF. The CDR3 coding sequence is TGTGCCAGCAACGATCGATGGGGGGTAAACGCCGGGGAGCTGTTTTTT.